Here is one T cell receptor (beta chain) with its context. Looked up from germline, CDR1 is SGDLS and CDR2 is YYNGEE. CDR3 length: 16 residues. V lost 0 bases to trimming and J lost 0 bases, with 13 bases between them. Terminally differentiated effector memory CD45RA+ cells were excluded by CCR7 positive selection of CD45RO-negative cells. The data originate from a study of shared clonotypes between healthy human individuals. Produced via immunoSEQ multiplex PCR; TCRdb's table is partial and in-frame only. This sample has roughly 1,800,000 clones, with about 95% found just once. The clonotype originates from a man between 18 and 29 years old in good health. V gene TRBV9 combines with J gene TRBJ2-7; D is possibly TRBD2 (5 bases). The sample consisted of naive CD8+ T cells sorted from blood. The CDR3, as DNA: TGTGCCAGCAGCGTAGATCCAGCGGCAATCTCCTACGAGCAGTACTTC. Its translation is CASSVDPAAISYEQYF.